What follows is one TCR beta chain and its context. Its antigen is still unknown. Samples were taken several times over chemoradiotherapy. These data come from a study of chemoradiotherapy in HPV16-positive cancers. Study overall: Functional T-cell assays on a couple of HPV16-positive patients' cells defined candidate HPV-specific clones and common TCR motifs. General study points: The functional HPV-specific definition rests on just a couple of HPV16-positive patients. During treatment, candidate HPV-specific clones and E7-related motifs expanded in tumor.

Germline assignment: CDR1 LNHDA and CDR2 SQIVND (reference sequence). Trimming removed 8 bases from V and 2 bases from J, with 15 bases in between. The CDR3 is 15 amino acids. Assay used: immunoSEQ multiplex PCR; TCRdb lists only in-frame clones, some missing. The profile shows fewer than 15,000 clones, 72% of them singletons. The origin of this receptor is a human donor with HPV-associated anogenital cancer. The biological material was taken from a patient who underwent chemoradiotherapy. The chain employs TRBV19 and TRBJ1-4; the D is unclear. The CDR3 here is CASGVLGMTNEKLFF. In DNA form, the CDR3 reads TGTGCCAGTGGGGTATTAGGGATGACTAATGAAAAACTGTTTTTT.